The clone carrying this T cell receptor (beta chain) was seen a handful of times. CDR3 length: 16 amino acids. In germline, CDR1 is SGHNT, CDR2 YYREEE (reference sequence). V was clipped by 0 bases and J by 2 bases, with 13 bases between them. This specimen belongs to a study of cytomegalovirus exposure and HLA in healthy donors. Study as a whole: A subsequent analysis reported that the 120 or so validation repertoires were produced on the same platform that had also been used for the 600 to 700 first-cohort repertoires.

The donors were part of the validation cohort of 120 subjects. That cohort was separate from the first cohort, which comprised 666 subjects. TCRdb's table, derived via immunoSEQ multiplex PCR, lists solely in-frame clones and lacks some. Among 120,000 or so clones, about nine tenths were seen once, and the ten largest hold 4.4%. The specimen sequenced was PBMCs. The chain carries TRBV5-4 and TRBJ2-3, with D maybe TRBD2 (6 bases). This sequence was found in a man between 18 and 35 years old in good health and CMV-seropositive. The CDR3 DNA sequence: TGTGCCAGCAGCTTGGGGCTAGGAGGGGTCACAGATACGCAGTATTTT. Translated, it gives CASSLGLGGVTDTQYF.